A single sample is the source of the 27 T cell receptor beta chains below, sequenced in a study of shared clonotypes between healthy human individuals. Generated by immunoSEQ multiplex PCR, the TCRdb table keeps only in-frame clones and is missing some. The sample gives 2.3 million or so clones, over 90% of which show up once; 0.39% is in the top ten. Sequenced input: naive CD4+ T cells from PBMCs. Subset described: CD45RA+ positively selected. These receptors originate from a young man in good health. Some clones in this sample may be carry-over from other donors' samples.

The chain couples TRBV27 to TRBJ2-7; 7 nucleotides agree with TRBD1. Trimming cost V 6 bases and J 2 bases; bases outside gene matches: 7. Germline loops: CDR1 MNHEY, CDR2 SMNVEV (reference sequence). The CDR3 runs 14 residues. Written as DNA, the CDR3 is TGTGCCAGCAGGATCAAGACAGGGACCTACGAGCAGTACTTC. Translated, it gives CASRIKTGTYEQYF.

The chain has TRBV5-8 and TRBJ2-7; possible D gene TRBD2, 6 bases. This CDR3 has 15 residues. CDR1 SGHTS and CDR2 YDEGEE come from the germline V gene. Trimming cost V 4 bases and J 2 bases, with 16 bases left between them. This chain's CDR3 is CASSTGLTRTYEQYF. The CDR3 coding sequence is TGTGCCAGCAGCACGGGACTCACAAGAACCTACGAGCAGTACTTC.

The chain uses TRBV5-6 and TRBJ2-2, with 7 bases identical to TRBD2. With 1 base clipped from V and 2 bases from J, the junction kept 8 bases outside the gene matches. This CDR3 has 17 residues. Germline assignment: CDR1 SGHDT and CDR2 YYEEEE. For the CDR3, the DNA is TGTGCCAGCAGCTTGCTGGGCGGGAGCCCCAACACCGGGGAGCTGTTTTTT. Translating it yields CASSLLGGSPNTGELFF.

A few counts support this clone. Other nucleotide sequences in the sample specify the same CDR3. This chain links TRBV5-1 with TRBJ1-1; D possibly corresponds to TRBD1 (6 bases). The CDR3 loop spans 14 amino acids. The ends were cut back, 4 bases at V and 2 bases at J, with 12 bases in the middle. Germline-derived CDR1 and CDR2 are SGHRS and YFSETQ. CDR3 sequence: CASSQGTVNTEAFF. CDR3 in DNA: TGCGCCAGCAGCCAGGGGACGGTTAACACTGAAGCTTTCTTT. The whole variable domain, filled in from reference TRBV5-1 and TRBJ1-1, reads KAGVTQTPRYLIKTRGQQVTLSCSPISGHRSVSWYQQTPGQGLQFLFEYFSETQRNKGNFPGRFSGRQFSNSRSEMNVSTLELGDSALYLCASSQGTVNTEAFFGQGTRLTVV.

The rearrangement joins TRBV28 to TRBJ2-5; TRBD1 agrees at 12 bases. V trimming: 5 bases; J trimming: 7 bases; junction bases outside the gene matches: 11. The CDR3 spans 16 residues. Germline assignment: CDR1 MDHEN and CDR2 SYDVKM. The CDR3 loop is CASSAWDRGRGGTQYF. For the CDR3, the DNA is TGTGCCAGCAGTGCCTGGGACAGGGGGCGCGGCGGGACCCAGTACTTC.

CDR3 residues: CATSRGRERNTIYF. CDR3 sequence (DNA): TGTGCCACCAGCAGGGGGAGAGAACGAAACACCATATATTTT. This rearrangement joins TRBV15 to TRBJ1-3; D uncertain. CDR3 length: 14 amino acids. V shed 3 bases and J shed 5 bases, with 11 bases lying between them. Germline CDR1 LNHNV, CDR2 YYDKDF (reference sequence).

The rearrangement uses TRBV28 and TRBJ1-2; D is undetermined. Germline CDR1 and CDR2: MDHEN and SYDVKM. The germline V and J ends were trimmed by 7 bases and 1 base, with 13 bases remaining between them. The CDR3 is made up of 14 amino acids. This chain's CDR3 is CASTQAGFNYGYTF. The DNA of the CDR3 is TGTGCCAGCACCCAAGCCGGCTTTAACTATGGCTACACCTTC.

The CDR3 DNA reads as TGTGCCAGCAGCCCCTTTTTTGCATCCTACAATGAGCAGTTCTTC. Protein sequence: CASSPFFASYNEQFF. This chain connects TRBV7-8 to TRBJ2-1; D is ambiguous. The V end was cut by 5 bases, the J end by 1 base, with 12 bases between. This CDR3 spans 15 amino acids. Germline V gives CDR1 SGHVS, CDR2 FQNEAQ. The entire variable domain, with the rest obtained from reference TRBV7-8 and TRBJ2-1, is as follows: GAGVSQSPRYKVAKRGQDVALRCDPISGHVSLFWYQQALGQGPEFLTYFQNEAQLDKSGLPSDRFFAERPEGSVSTLKIQRTQQEDSAVYLCASSPFFASYNEQFFGPGTRLTVL.

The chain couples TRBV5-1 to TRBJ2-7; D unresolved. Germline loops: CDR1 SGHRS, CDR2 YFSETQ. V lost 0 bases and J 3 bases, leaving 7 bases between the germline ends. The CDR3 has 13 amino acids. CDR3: CASSLGIIYEQYF. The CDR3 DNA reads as TGCGCCAGCAGCTTGGGTATTATCTACGAGCAGTACTTC. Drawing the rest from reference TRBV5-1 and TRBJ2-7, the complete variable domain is KAGVTQTPRYLIKTRGQQVTLSCSPISGHRSVSWYQQTPGQGLQFLFEYFSETQRNKGNFPGRFSGRQFSNSRSEMNVSTLELGDSALYLCASSLGIIYEQYFGPGTRLTVT.

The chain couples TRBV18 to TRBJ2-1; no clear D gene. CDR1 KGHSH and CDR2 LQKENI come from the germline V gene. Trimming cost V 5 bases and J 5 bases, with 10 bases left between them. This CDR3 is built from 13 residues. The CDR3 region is CASSSSRDNEQFF. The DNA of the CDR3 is TGTGCCAGCTCATCAAGCCGGGACAATGAGCAGTTCTTC.

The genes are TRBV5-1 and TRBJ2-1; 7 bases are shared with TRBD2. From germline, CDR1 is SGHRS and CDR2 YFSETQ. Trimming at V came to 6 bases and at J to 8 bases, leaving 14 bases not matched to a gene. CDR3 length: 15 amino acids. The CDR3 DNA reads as TGCGCCAGCAACCCCGGGGGAGGGCCGATGGATGAGCAGTTCTTC. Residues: CASNPGGGPMDEQFF.

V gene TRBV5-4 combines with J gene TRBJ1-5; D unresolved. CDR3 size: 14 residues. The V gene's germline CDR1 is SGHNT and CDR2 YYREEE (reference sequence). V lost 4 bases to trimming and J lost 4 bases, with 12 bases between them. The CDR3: CASSRPGRNQPQHF. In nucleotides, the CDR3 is TGTGCCAGCAGCAGGCCGGGAAGAAATCAGCCCCAGCATTTT.

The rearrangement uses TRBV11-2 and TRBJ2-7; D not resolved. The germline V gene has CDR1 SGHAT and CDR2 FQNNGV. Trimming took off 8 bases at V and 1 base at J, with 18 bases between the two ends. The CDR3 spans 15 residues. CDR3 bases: TGTGCCAGCCGCTATTCCCAGTACGGATCCTACGAGCAGTACTTC. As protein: CASRYSQYGSYEQYF.

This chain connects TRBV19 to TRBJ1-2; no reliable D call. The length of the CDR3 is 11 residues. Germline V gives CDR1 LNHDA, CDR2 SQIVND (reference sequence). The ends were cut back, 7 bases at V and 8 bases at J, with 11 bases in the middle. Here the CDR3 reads CASTDPEGYTF. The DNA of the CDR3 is TGTGCCAGTACTGACCCAGAGGGCTACACCTTC.

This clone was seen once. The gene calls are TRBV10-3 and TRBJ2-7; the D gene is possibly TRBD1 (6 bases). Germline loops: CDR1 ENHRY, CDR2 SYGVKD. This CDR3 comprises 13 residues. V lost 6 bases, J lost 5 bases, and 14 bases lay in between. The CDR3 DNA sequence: TGTGCCATCAGCAGTCTACAGGGCAACGAGCAGTACTTC. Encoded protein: CAISSLQGNEQYF.

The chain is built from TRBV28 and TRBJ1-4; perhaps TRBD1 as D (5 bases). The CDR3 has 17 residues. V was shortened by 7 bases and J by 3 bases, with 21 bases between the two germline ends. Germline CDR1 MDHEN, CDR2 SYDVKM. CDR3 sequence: CASTEEGGRGANEKLFF. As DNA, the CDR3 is TGTGCCAGCACCGAAGAAGGTGGGCGAGGGGCTAATGAAAAACTGTTTTTT.

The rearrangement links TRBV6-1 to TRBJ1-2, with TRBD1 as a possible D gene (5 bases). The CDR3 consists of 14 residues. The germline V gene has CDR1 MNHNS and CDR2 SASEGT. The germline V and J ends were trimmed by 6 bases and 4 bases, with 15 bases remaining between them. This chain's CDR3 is CASSLGQKRYGYTF. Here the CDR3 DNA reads TGTGCCAGCAGCCTGGGGCAGAAGCGCTATGGCTACACCTTC.

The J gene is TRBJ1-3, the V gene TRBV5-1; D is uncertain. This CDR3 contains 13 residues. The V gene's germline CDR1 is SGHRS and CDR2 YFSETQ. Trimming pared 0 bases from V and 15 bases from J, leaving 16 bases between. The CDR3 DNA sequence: TGCGCCAGCAGCTTGGCATCAGCTGACACCCGATATTTT. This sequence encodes CASSLASADTRYF.

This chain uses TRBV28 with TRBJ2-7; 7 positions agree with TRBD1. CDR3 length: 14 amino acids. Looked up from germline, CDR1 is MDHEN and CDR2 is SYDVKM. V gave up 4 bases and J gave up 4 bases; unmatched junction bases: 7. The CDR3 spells CASSSDRTGYEQYF. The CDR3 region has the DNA TGTGCCAGCAGTTCCGACAGGACAGGATACGAGCAGTACTTC.

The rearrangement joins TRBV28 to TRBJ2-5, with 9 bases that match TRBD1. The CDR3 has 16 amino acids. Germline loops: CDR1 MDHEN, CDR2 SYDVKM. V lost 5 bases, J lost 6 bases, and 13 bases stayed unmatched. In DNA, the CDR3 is TGTGCCAGCAGTCCAGATCCCGGACAGGGGAGGAAGACCCAGTACTTC. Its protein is CASSPDPGQGRKTQYF.

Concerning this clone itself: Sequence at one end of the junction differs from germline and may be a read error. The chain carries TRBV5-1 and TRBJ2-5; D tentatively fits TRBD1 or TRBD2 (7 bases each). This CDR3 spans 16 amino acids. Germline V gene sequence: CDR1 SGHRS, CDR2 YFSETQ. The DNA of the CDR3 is TGCGCCGGCAGCCCATGGCCAGGGGGGGCTGGGGAGACCCAGTACTTC. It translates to CAGSPWPGGAGETQYF.

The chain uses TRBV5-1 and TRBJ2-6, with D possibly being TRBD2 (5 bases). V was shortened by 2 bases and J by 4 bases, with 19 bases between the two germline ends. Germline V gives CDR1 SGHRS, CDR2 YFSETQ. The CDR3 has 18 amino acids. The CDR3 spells CASSLPPPSRAGANVLTF. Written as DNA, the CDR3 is TGCGCCAGCAGCTTACCCCCCCCCTCGAGGGCCGGGGCCAACGTCCTGACTTTC. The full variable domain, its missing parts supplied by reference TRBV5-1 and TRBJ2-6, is KAGVTQTPRYLIKTRGQQVTLSCSPISGHRSVSWYQQTPGQGLQFLFEYFSETQRNKGNFPGRFSGRQFSNSRSEMNVSTLELGDSALYLCASSLPPPSRAGANVLTFGAGSRLTVL.

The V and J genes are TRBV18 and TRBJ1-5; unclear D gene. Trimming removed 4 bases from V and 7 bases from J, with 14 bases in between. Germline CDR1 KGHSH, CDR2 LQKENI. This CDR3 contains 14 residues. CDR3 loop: CASSRSAGWQPQHF. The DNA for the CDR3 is TGTGCCAGCTCACGTTCGGCGGGGTGGCAGCCCCAGCATTTT.

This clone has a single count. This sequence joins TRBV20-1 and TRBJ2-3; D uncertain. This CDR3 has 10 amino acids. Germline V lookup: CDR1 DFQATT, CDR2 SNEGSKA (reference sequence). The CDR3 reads CSLSTDTQYF. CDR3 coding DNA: TGCAGCCTCAGCACAGATACGCAGTATTTT.

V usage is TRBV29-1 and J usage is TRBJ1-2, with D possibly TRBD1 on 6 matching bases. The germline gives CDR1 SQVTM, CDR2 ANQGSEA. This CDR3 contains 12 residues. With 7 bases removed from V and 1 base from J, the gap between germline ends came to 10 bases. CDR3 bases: TGCAGCGCCGCCAGGGGTAACTATGGCTACACCTTC. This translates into CSAARGNYGYTF.

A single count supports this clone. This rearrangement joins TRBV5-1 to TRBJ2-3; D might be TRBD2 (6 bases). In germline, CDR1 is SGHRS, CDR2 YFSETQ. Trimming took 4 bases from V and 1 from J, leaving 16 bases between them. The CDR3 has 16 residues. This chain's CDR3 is CASSPSAGGGTDTQYF. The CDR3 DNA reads TGCGCCAGCAGCCCCTCCGCCGGGGGTGGCACAGATACGCAGTATTTT.

The CDR3 DNA follows: TGTGCCAGTAGTGGGGGTCTGCTCCCACCCGAGCAGTACTTC. Encoded protein: CASSGGLLPPEQYF. The rearrangement links TRBV19 to TRBJ2-7; D might be TRBD1 or TRBD2, each matching 5 bases. Trimming shortened V by 5 bases and J by 6 bases, and 17 bases separated the two germline ends. The CDR3 consists of 14 residues. Germline CDR1 reads LNHDA; CDR2 reads SQIVND (reference sequence). Combining the CDR3 with reference TRBV19 and TRBJ2-7 gives the whole variable domain DGGITQSPKYLFRKEGQNVTLSCEQNLNHDAMYWYRQDPGQGLRLIYYSQIVNDFQKGDIAEGYSVSREKKESFPLTVTSAQKNPTAFYLCASSGGLLPPEQYFGPGTRLTVT.